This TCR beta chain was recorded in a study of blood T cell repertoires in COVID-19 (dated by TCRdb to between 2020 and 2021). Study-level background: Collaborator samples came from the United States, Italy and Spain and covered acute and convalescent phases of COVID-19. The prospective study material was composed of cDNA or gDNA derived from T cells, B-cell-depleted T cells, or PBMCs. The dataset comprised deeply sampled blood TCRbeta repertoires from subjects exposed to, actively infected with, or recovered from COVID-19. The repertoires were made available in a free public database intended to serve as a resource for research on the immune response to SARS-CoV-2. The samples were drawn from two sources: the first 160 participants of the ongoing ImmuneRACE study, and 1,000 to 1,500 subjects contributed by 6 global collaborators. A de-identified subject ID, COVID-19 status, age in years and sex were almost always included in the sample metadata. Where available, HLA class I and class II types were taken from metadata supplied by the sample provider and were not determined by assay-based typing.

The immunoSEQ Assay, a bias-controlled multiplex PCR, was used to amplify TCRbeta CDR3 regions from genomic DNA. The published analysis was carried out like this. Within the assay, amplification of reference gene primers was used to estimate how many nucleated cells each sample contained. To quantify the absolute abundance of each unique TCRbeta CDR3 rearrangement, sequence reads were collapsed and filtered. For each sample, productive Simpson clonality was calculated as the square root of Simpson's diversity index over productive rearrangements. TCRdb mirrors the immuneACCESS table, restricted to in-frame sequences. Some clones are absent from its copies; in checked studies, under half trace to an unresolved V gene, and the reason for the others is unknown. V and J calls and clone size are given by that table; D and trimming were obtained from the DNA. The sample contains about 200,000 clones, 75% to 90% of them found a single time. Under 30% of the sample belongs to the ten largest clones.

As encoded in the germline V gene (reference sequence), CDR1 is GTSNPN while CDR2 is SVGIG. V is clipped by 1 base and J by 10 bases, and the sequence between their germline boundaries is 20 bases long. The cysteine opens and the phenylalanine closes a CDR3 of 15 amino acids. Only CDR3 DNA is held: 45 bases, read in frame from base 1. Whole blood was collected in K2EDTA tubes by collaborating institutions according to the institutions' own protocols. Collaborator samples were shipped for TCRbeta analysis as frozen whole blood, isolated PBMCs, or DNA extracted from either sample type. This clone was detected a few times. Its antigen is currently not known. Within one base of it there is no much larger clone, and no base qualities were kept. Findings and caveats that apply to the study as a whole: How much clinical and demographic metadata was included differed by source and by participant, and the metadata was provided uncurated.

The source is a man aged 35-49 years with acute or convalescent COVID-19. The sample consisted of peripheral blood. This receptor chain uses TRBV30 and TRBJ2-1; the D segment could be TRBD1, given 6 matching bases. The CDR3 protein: CAWSALGDNNEEQFF. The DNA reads TGTGCCTGGAGTGCCCTTGGGGACAACAATGAGGAGCAGTTCTTC.